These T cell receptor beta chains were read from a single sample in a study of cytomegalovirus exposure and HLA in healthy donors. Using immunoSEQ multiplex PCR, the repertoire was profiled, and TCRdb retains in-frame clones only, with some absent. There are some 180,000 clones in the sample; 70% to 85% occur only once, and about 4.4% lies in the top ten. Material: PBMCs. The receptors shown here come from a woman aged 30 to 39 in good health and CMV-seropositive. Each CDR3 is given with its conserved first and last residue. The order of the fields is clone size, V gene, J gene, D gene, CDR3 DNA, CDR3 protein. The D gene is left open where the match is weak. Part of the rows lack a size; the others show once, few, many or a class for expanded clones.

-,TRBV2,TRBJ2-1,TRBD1,TGTGCCAGCAGAGACCCAGGGGGCTTGGTCAATGAGCAGTTCTTC,CASRDPGGLVNEQFF
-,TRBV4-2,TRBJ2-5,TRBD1,TGTGCCAGCAGCCAAGCTCCCCAGGGACAGGGGTTTTGGGAGACCCAGTACTTC,CASSQAPQGQGFWETQYF
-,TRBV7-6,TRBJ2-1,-,TGTGCCAGCAGCCACCGGGTGGGAGGCCTCAGCTACAATGAGCAGTTCTTC,CASSHRVGGLSYNEQFF
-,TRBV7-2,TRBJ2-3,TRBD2,TGTGCCAGCAGCTTCGGACTAGCGGGGGGAGTCACAGATACGCAGTATTTT,CASSFGLAGGVTDTQYF
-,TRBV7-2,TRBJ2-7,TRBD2,TGTGCCAGCAGCCCGGCGGGGGGTCCCTACGAGCAGTACTTC,CASSPAGGPYEQYF
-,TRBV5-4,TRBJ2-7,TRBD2,TGTGCCAGCAGCGCGGGCGGGGGAGAGTACGAGCAGTACTTC,CASSAGGGEYEQYF
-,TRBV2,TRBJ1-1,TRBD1,TGTGCCAGCAGTGTAAACGGGGGACAGGAGGTTACTGAAGCTTTCTTT,CASSVNGGQEVTEAFF
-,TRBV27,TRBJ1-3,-,TGTGCCAGCAGTTTAGGACCCGGGAGAAACACCATATATTTT,CASSLGPGRNTIYF
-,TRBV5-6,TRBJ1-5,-,TGTGCCAGCAGCTTGTATGATCAGCCCCAGCATTTT,CASSLYDQPQHF
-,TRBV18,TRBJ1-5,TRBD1,TGTGCCAGCTCACAGGCCGGACAGGGGAATCAGCCCCAGCATTTT,CASSQAGQGNQPQHF
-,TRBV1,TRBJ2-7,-,TGCACCAGCAGGGCCTCGACTAGCGGGGTTACCTACGAGCAGTACTTC,CTSRASTSGVTYEQYF
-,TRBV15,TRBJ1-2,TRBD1,TGTGCCACCAGCAGAGACCCCACAGGGGGCTCTGGCTACACCTTC,CATSRDPTGGSGYTF
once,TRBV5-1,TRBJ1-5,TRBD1,TGCGCCAGCAGCTTGGGAGGGGGCGAAGGCAATCAGCCCCAGCATTTT,CASSLGGGEGNQPQHF
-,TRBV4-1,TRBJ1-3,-,TGCGCCAGCAGCCAAGATTATGGGACAATGAGTGGAAACACCATATATTTT,CASSQDYGTMSGNTIYF
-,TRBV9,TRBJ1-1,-,TGTGCCAGCAGCGTAGGGCAGGGTAACACTGAAGCTTTCTTT,CASSVGQGNTEAFF
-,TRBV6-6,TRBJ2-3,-,TGTGCCAGCAGAACGGGGGAGGTAGTAGTGGCAGATACGCAGTATTTT,CASRTGEVVVADTQYF
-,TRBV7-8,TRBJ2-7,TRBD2,TGTGCCAGCAGCGGCAAGCGAGCGGGAGTCGGTCCCGGTGAGCAGTACTTC,CASSGKRAGVGPGEQYF
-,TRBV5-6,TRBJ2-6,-,TGTGCCAGCAGCTTGGCCCGCGGAACTGGGGCCAACGTCCTGACTTTC,CASSLARGTGANVLTF
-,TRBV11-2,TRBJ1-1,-,TGTGCCAGCAGCTCCACGAATCAAGCTCCCTGGGCTTTCTTT,CASSSTNQAPWAFF
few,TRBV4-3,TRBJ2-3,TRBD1,TGCGCCAGCAGCCAACAAACGGGACAGGACACAGATACGCAGTATTTT,CASSQQTGQDTDTQYF
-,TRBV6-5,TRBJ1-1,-,TGTGCCAGCAGTCACGTTGGGGGACACTTCGAAGCTTTCTTT,CASSHVGGHFEAFF
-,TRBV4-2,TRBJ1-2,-,TGTGCCAGCAGCCAAGATCGGGTCCTCTATGGCTACACCTTC,CASSQDRVLYGYTF
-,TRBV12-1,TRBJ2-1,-,TGTGCCAGCAGCCATCTCATAGCGATCAGGTCCTACAATGAGCAGTTCTTC,CASSHLIAIRSYNEQFF
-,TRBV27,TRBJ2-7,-,TGTGCCAGCAATCCTTGGGGCGGCGAGCAGTACTTC,CASNPWGGEQYF
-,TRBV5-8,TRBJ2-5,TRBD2,TGTGCCAGCAGCTTGGTAATGACTAGCGGGGATCAAGAGACCCAGTACTTC,CASSLVMTSGDQETQYF
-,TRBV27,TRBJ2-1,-,TGTGCCAGCAGTTCTTTAACAGGGCCGGCTGAGCAGTTCTTC,CASSSLTGPAEQFF
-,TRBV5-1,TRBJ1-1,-,TGCGCCAGCAACAAAAAGGCCTCGGGGGTGGTGGACACTGAAGCTTTCTTT,CASNKKASGVVDTEAFF
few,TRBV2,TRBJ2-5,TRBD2,TGTGCCAGCAGTGAAGTAGCGGGGGGCGGAGAGACCCAGTACTTC,CASSEVAGGGETQYF
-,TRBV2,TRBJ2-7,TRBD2,TGTGCCAGCAGTGAATCGGCGGGGGGCAGGTACGAGCAGTACTTC,CASSESAGGRYEQYF
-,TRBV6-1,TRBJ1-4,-,TGTGCCAGCAGTGAATCGGCAGGGCACCCTAATGAAAAACTGTTTTTT,CASSESAGHPNEKLFF
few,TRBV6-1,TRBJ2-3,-,TGTGCCACCCGGCGAGGAACGGGAGACACAGATACGCAGTATTTT,CATRRGTGDTDTQYF
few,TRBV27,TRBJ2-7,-,TGTGCCAGCAGTTCCGCCGACAGGATTACCTACGAGCAGTACTTC,CASSSADRITYEQYF
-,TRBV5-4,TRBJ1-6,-,TGTGCCAGCAGGGGTACGGGGGTGGGGAATTCACCCCTCCACTTT,CASRGTGVGNSPLHF
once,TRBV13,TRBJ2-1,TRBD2,TGTGCCTGCAGCACCCGACTAGCGGGGGGGTCGAGCTCCTACAATGAGCAGTTCTTC,CACSTRLAGGSSSYNEQFF
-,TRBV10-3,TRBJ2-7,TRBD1,TGTGCCATCAGTGCGACCACAGGGGGTAGCTCCTACGAGCAGTACTTC,CAISATTGGSSYEQYF
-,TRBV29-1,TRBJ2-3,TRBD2,TGCAGCGTAGCCGGGACTAGCGTAACAGATACGCAGTATTTT,CSVAGTSVTDTQYF
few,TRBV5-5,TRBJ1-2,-,TGTGCCAGCAGCTTGGGTGCAGGGGTCGGCTACACCTTC,CASSLGAGVGYTF
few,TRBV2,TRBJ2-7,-,TGTGCCAGCAGTGAACTAAGCGGGCCAACCTACGAGCAGTACTTC,CASSELSGPTYEQYF
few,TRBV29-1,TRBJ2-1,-,TGCAGCGTCCGTGAGTCTGAGCAGTTCTTC,CSVRESEQFF
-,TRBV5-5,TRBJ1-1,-,TGTGCCAGCAGACGGACCGGGGACACTGAAGCTTTCTTT,CASRRTGDTEAFF
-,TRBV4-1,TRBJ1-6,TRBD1,TGCGCCAGCAGACAACGGTCCGGGACAGCGTTCACCCCACCCCTCCACTTT,CASRQRSGTAFTPPLHF
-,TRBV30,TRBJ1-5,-,TGTGCCTGGAGTGTTGCGACAGTGTATAGCAATCAGCCCCAGCATTTT,CAWSVATVYSNQPQHF
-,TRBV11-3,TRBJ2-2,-,TGTGCCAGCAGCCCGGAGGGGTACGGGGAGCTGTTTTTT,CASSPEGYGELFF
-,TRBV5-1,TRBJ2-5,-,TGCGCCAGCAGCCCGGGTAGGGGTCCCGAGACCCAGTACTTC,CASSPGRGPETQYF
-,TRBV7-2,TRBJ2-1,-,TGTGCCAGCAGCTTAGTGGCGGGGGCTTACAATGAGCAGTTCTTC,CASSLVAGAYNEQFF